One sample yielded the 13 T cell receptor beta chains listed below, sequenced in a study of blood T cell repertoires in COVID-19. Sequencing used immunoSEQ multiplex PCR; TCRdb keeps in-frame clones, though not all of them. Of under 9,000 clones in the sample, approximately 90% were seen once. The sequenced material came from peripheral blood. Receptor source: a human donor with active COVID-19. The donor label of this sample is uncertain.

This clone was picked up a small number of times. The chain combines TRBV9 with TRBJ2-5, with TRBD2 identical over 10 bases. This CDR3 has 16 amino acids. The V gene's germline CDR1 is SGDLS and CDR2 YYNGEE. Trimming cost V 4 bases and J 4 bases; bases outside gene matches: 10. The CDR3 region has the DNA TGTGCCAGCAGCCAGTCCCCTAGCGGGGGACGAGAGACCCAGTACTTC. This encodes CASSQSPSGGRETQYF. Complete variable domain (other parts from reference TRBV9 and TRBJ2-5): DSGVTQTPKHLITATGQRVTLRCSPRSGDLSVYWYQQSLDQGLQFLIQYYNGEERAKGNILERFSAQQFPDLHSELNLSSLELGDSALYFCASSQSPSGGRETQYFGPGTRLLVL.

The chain couples TRBV7-7 to TRBJ2-5; the D gene is possibly TRBD2 (6 bases). Germline V lookup: CDR1 SSHAT, CDR2 FNYEAQ (reference sequence). Between the trimmed V and J ends, which lost 1 base and 4 bases, there was a span of 13 bases. The CDR3 length is 15 residues. CDR3 amino acids: CASSLDPSARETQYF. CDR3 bases: TGTGCCAGCAGCTTAGATCCTAGCGCACGAGAGACCCAGTACTTC.

V and J are TRBV6-2 or TRBV6-3 and TRBJ2-7; 9 nucleotides match TRBD2. The CDR3 is 15 amino acids. CDR1 is MNHEY and CDR2 is SVGEGT in the germline V gene. The V and J ends lost 7 bases and 4 bases, in that order; junction bases with no gene match: 11. CDR3 loop: CASNPIAGDSYEQYF. CDR3 in DNA: TGTGCCAGCAACCCAATAGCGGGAGACTCTTACGAGCAGTACTTC.

V usage is TRBV21-1 and J usage is TRBJ1-5. TRBV21-1 represents a pseudogene. CDR3 length: 20 amino acids. CDR3 sequence: CASSKDKRDLECPIKQPQHF. In DNA form, the CDR3 reads TGTGCCAGCAGCAAAGATAAGAGGGATCTTGAGTGTCCCATCAAGCAGCCCCAGCATTTT.

V gene TRBV4-3 combines with J gene TRBJ1-6, with D tentatively TRBD1 (5 bases). V was trimmed by 0 bases and J by 7 bases, leaving 16 bases between them. Germline V gene sequence: CDR1 LGHNA, CDR2 YSLEER. This CDR3 comprises 17 residues. The CDR3 DNA sequence: TGCGCCAGCAGCCAAGAATTGGGGGGACCGTTAAATTCACCCCTCCACTTT. As protein: CASSQELGGPLNSPLHF.

This chain links TRBV3-1 (or the pseudogene TRBV3-2) with TRBJ2-4; D might be TRBD2 (6 bases). The CDR3 is 16 amino acids. The V end lost 7 bases, the J end lost 7 bases, and 23 bases lay between the germline ends. In germline, CDR1 is LGHDT, CDR2 YNNKEL (reference sequence). CDR3 in amino acids: CASTPRGGAERNIQYF. In DNA, the CDR3 is TGTGCCAGCACCCCCCGAGGCGGGGCCGAGAGGAACATTCAGTACTTC.

This chain links TRBV10-1 with TRBJ2-3, with 8 bases identical to TRBD1. The CDR3 totals 17 residues. The germline CDR1 and CDR2 sequences are WNHNN and SYGVQD (reference sequence). Germline trimming cut 3 bases from V and 2 bases from J; bases unmatched to any gene: 10. This CDR3 is CASSDPGTGSFTDTQYF. For the CDR3, the DNA is TGCGCCAGCAGTGACCCCGGGACAGGTTCTTTCACAGATACGCAGTATTTT.

The chain is built from TRBV6-5 and TRBJ2-7; D is uncertain. Germline V gene sequence: CDR1 MNHEY, CDR2 SVGAGI. This CDR3 region has 10 residues. Trimming took 7 bases from V and 5 from J, leaving 6 bases between them. The CDR3 loop is CASITDEQYF. CDR3 sequence (DNA): TGTGCCAGCATCACAGACGAGCAGTACTTC.

This chain uses TRBV28 with TRBJ1-5, with 8 nucleotides matching TRBD1. In germline, CDR1 is MDHEN, CDR2 SYDVKM. J was trimmed by 7 bases and V by 1 base; bases with no gene match: 12. This CDR3 comprises 17 residues. The CDR3 bases are TGTGCCAGCAGTTTATCCCCGACAGGGGCTGAGGCACAGCCCCAGCATTTT. Amino acids: CASSLSPTGAEAQPQHF.

The V call is TRBV24-1, the J call TRBJ1-5; D not certain. Germline values: CDR1 KGHDR, CDR2 SFDVKD. V gave up 5 bases and J gave up 6 bases, with 13 bases separating them. This CDR3 region has 14 residues. This chain's CDR3 is CATSGPSGTQPQHF. The DNA of the CDR3 is TGTGCCACCAGTGGGCCCTCAGGAACTCAGCCCCAGCATTTT.

The chain recombines TRBV7-9 with TRBJ2-5; D is possibly TRBD2 (7 bases). The CDR3 contains 18 residues. Germline V gives CDR1 SEHNR, CDR2 FQNEAQ (reference sequence). With 0 bases removed from V and 0 bases from J, the gap between germline ends came to 17 bases. The CDR3 sequence is CASSLARGAPVYQETQYF. CDR3 sequence (DNA): TGTGCCAGCAGCTTAGCCCGGGGGGCCCCTGTGTACCAAGAGACCCAGTACTTC.

This clone was seen a few times. The chain combines TRBV6-6 with TRBJ1-5; 10 nucleotides line up with TRBD1. J lost 5 bases, V lost 4 bases, and 2 bases had no gene match. This CDR3 comprises 14 residues. Germline loops: CDR1 MNHNY, CDR2 SVGAGI (reference sequence). For the CDR3, the DNA is TGTGCCAGCAGTTTTGGGACAGGGGATCAGCCCCAGCATTTT. This gives the protein CASSFGTGDQPQHF.

The chain has TRBV6-1 and TRBJ1-6, with a possible D match to TRBD1 (5 bases). V lost 3 bases and J 12 bases, leaving 12 bases between the germline ends. Germline V gene lookup returns CDR1 MNHNS and CDR2 SASEGT. The CDR3 extends over 13 amino acids. Here the CDR3 reads CASSDRSREPLHF. The DNA for the CDR3 is TGTGCCAGCAGTGATCGCAGCAGGGAACCCCTCCACTTT.